One sample yielded the 17 T cell receptor beta chains listed below, sequenced in a study of blood T cell repertoires in COVID-19. Profiled with immunoSEQ multiplex PCR; TCRdb holds only in-frame clones, not every one. This repertoire shows tens of thousands of clones, about 81% found once; its top ten account for 9.2%. Sequencing was performed on peripheral blood. All receptors come from a human donor in a cohort sampled during active COVID-19.

The J gene is TRBJ2-7, the V gene TRBV4-3, with 8 bases aligning to TRBD2. CDR3 length equals 19 residues. CDR1 LGHNA and CDR2 YSLEER come from the germline V gene. Trimming removed 0 bases from V and 2 bases from J; junction bases left unmatched: 15. For the CDR3, the DNA is TGCGCCAGCAGCCAAGAAGGAGGCGGGAGGTTCCAAGGTCCCTACGAGCAGTACTTC. As protein: CASSQEGGGRFQGPYEQYF.

A single count supports this clone. This CDR3 is CASHRHMNTEAFF. The CDR3 DNA reads as TGTGCCAGCCACCGACACATGAACACTGAAGCTTTCTTT. The chain is built from TRBV28 and TRBJ1-1; D gene uncertain. CDR1 and CDR2 (germline): MDHEN, SYDVKM. V was clipped by 8 bases and J by 0 bases, with 10 bases between them. The CDR3 contains 13 residues.

The CDR3: CASSEGEGGYWGSYNEQFF. The CDR3 region has the DNA TGTGCCAGCAGTGAAGGGGAAGGGGGCTATTGGGGCTCCTACAATGAGCAGTTCTTC. The gene calls are TRBV6-1 and TRBJ2-1; TRBD1 matches 7 bases. The V gene end was trimmed by 1 base and the J gene end by 0 bases; junction bases not matched to a gene: 12. The CDR3 has 19 amino acids. CDR1 is MNHNS and CDR2 is SASEGT in the germline V gene.

In its sample, this clone was seen a few times. V usage is TRBV3-1 (or the pseudogene TRBV3-2) and J usage is TRBJ2-7; no definite D call. CDR3 length: 11 residues. Trimming pared 3 bases from V and 7 bases from J, leaving 7 bases between. Germline lookup yields CDR1 LGHDT and CDR2 YNNKEL (reference sequence). CDR3 sequence: CASSHQLEQYF. DNA of the CDR3: TGTGCCAGCAGCCACCAATTGGAGCAGTACTTC.

V usage is TRBV27 and J usage is TRBJ2-1, with 10 bases lining up with TRBD2. V shed 7 bases and J 10 bases; nucleotides not matched to a gene: 13. The CDR3 sequence is 15 residues long. Germline assignment: CDR1 MNHEY and CDR2 SMNVEV (reference sequence). In nucleotides, the CDR3 is TGTGCCAGCACCCTGGGGGCTAGCGGGAGTCGGGAGCAGTTCTTC. This translates into CASTLGASGSREQFF.

The V call is TRBV30, the J call TRBJ2-5; D not resolved. V was pared by 0 bases and J by 11 bases, with 16 bases between. Germline V gene data show CDR1 as GTSNPN and CDR2 as SVGIG (reference sequence). This CDR3 is built from 13 residues. The CDR3 sequence: CAWSVMVSQVQYF. The CDR3 DNA follows: TGTGCCTGGAGTGTGATGGTCTCCCAGGTTCAGTACTTC.

The chain is built from TRBV6-6 and TRBJ2-1; 9 bases are a match to TRBD1. Per germline, CDR1 MNHNY and CDR2 SVGAGI (reference sequence). V was pared by 5 bases and J by 4 bases, with 9 bases of the junction left unmatched. The CDR3 runs 16 residues. The CDR3 loop is CASSPSGQGSYNEQFF. In nucleotides, the CDR3 is TGTGCCAGCAGTCCGTCCGGACAGGGGAGTTACAATGAGCAGTTCTTC.

The chain links TRBV7-9 to TRBJ1-1, with D possibly TRBD1 on 6 matching bases. CDR3 length: 15 amino acids. Trimming removed 5 bases at V and 1 base at J, with 14 bases between. Looked up from germline, CDR1 is SEHNR and CDR2 is FQNEAQ (reference sequence). The CDR3 sequence is CASSEQGIGNTEAFF. In nucleotides, the CDR3 is TGTGCCAGCAGCGAACAGGGAATAGGGAACACTGAAGCTTTCTTT.

The J gene is TRBJ2-7, the V gene TRBV4-1; 7 nucleotides agree with TRBD2. Germline CDR1 MGHRA, CDR2 YSYEKL. The CDR3 is 15 amino acids. V was clipped by 0 bases and J by 3 bases; unmatched bases: 5. Written as DNA, the CDR3 is TGCGCCAGCAGCCAAGATCGACTAGCAGACTACGAGCAGTACTTC. This codes for CASSQDRLADYEQYF.

The V call is TRBV4-1, the J call TRBJ2-2, with unresolved D. The CDR3 has 14 residues. Trimming cost V 0 bases and J 5 bases, with 7 bases left between them. Germline values: CDR1 MGHRA, CDR2 YSYEKL. The chain's CDR3 is CASSQDPDTGELFF. The CDR3 bases are TGCGCCAGCAGCCAAGATCCAGATACCGGGGAGCTGTTTTTT.

The chain couples TRBV7-2 to TRBJ2-7, with 7 bases aligning to TRBD1. From germline, CDR1 is SGHTA and CDR2 FQGNSA. J gave up 4 bases and V 0 bases, and 6 bases lay outside the gene matches. This CDR3 has 15 residues. CDR3 nucleotides: TGTGCCAGCAGCTTAGCGCTAGGCAGGGGGTACGAGCAGTACTTC. Its protein is CASSLALGRGYEQYF.

The rearrangement links TRBV23-1 to TRBJ2-7; a weak D match, TRBD2 (6 bases). TRBV23-1 is identified as an open reading frame with a role that is uncertain. This CDR3 spans 17 amino acids. Trimming cost V 2 bases and J 6 bases, with 23 bases left between them. CDR3 sequence (DNA): TGCGCCAGCAGTCAACCCCCCTTGGAGGGTCAGGAGGCCGAGCAGTACTTC. Translation gives CASSQPPLEGQEAEQYF.

The chain employs TRBV4-1 and TRBJ2-3; 10 bases match TRBD2. The V gene's germline CDR1 is MGHRA and CDR2 YSYEKL. After removal of 7 bases from V and 5 bases from J, the junction contained 6 bases not matched to a gene. This CDR3 has 14 amino acids. The CDR3 DNA is TGCGCCAGCAAGAAGGTAGCGGGAGGAGATACGCAGTATTTT. Translating it yields CASKKVAGGDTQYF.

The chain has TRBV9 and TRBJ2-2; D uncertain. The CDR3 is made up of 14 amino acids. V was pared by 0 bases and J by 0 bases, with 3 bases between. Per the germline V gene, CDR1 is SGDLS and CDR2 is YYNGEE. The CDR3 loop reads CASSVGPNTGELFF. CDR3 sequence (DNA): TGTGCCAGCAGCGTAGGGCCGAACACCGGGGAGCTGTTTTTT.

The chain couples TRBV5-6 to TRBJ2-7; D might be TRBD2 (6 bases). V was pared by 4 bases and J by 3 bases, with 11 bases between. The length of the CDR3 is 13 residues. Germline V gene lookup returns CDR1 SGHDT and CDR2 YYEEEE. The DNA of the CDR3 is TGTGCCAGCAGCCTCGGGCGGGACTACGAGCAGTACTTC. It translates to CASSLGRDYEQYF.

The gene calls are TRBV30 and TRBJ2-1; TRBD2 is a possible D gene (5 bases). Trimming took 2 bases from V and 9 from J, leaving 11 bases between them. The CDR3 is made up of 12 amino acids. Looked up from germline, CDR1 is GTSNPN and CDR2 is SVGIG (reference sequence). CDR3 DNA sequence: TGTGCCTGGAGTACGGACTTGGGTGAGCAGTTCTTC. Its translation: CAWSTDLGEQFF.

This chain uses TRBV10-3 with TRBJ2-7, with D maybe TRBD2 (6 bases). The V gene lost 11 bases and the J gene lost 0 bases, with 11 bases spanning the gap. Per germline, CDR1 ENHRY and CDR2 SYGVKD. The CDR3 runs 12 residues. The DNA for the CDR3 is TGTGCCGGCGGGGATTCCTCCTACGAGCAGTACTTC. Translated: CAGGDSSYEQYF.